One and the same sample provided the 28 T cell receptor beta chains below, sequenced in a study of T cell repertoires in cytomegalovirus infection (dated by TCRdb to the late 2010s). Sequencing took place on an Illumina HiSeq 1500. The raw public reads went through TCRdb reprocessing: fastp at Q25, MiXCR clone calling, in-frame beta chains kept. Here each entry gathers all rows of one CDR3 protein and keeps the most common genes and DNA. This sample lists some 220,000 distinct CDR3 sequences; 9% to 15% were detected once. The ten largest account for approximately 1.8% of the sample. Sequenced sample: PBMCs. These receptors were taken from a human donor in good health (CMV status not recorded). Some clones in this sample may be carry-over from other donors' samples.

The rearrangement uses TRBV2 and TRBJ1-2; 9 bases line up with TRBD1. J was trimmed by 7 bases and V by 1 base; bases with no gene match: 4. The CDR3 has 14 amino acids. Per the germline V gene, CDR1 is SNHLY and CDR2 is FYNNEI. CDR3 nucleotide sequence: TGTGCCAGCAGTGAAGGACAGGGGGTGGGTGGCTACACCTTC. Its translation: CASSEGQGVGGYTF.

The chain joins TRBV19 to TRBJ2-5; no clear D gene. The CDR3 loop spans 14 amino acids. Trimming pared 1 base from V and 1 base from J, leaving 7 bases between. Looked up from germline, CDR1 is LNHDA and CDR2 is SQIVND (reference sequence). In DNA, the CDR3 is TGTGCCAGTAGTATAGGGCAGCTCCAAGAGACCCAGTACTTC. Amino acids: CASSIGQLQETQYF.

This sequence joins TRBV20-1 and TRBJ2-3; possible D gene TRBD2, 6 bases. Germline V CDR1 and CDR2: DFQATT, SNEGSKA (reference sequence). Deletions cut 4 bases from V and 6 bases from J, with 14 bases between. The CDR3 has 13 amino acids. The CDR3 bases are TGCAGTGCTACTAAGACTAGTTGGGATACGCAGTATTTT. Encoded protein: CSATKTSWDTQYF.

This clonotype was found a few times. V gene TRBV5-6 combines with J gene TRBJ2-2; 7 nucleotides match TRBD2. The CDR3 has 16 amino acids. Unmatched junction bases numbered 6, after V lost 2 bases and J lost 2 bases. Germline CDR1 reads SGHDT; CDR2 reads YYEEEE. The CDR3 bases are TGTGCCAGCAGCTTTGTCGTGACTAGCAACACCGGGGAGCTGTTTTTT. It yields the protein CASSFVVTSNTGELFF.

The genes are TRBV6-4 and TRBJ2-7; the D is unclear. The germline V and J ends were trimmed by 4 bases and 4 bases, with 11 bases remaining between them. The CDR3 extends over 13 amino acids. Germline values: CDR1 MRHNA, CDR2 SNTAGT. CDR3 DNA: TGTGCCAGCAGTGGCCTCAGCTTTTACGAGCAGTACTTC. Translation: CASSGLSFYEQYF.

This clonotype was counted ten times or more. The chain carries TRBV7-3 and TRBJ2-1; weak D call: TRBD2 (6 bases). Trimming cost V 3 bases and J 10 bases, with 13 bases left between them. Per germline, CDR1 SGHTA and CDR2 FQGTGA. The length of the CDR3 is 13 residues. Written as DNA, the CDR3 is TGTGCCAGCAGCTTTTCCACGGAGGGAGAGCAGTTCTTC. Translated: CASSFSTEGEQFF.

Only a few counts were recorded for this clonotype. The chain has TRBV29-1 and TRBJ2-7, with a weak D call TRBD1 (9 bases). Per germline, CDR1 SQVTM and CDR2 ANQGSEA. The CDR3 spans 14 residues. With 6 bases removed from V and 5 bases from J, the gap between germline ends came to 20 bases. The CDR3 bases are TGCAGCGTCCGGGAGGGACAGGGCGGCGACGAGCAGTACTTC. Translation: CSVREGQGGDEQYF.

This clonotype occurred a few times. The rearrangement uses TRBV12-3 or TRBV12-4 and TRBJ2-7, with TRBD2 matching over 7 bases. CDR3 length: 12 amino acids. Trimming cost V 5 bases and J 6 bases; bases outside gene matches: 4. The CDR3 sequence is CASSGDYSEQYF. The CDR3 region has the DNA TGTGCCAGCAGTGGGGACTACAGCGAGCAGTACTTC.

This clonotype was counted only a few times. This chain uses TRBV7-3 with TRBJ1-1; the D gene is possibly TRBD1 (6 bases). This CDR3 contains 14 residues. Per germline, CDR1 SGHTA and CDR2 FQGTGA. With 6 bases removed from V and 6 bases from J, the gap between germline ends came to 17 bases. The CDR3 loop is CASSLGRGSPEAFF. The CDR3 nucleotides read TGTGCCAGCAGTTTAGGGAGGGGGAGCCCTGAAGCTTTCTTT.

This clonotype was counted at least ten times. The CDR3 reads CASSPAWGQANQPQHF. CDR3 in DNA: TGCGCCAGCAGCCCAGCATGGGGACAAGCCAATCAGCCCCAGCATTTT. The chain carries TRBV4-3 and TRBJ1-5; D might be TRBD1 (6 bases). Per germline, CDR1 LGHNA and CDR2 YSLEER. The CDR3 totals 16 residues. The V end lost 4 bases, the J end lost 3 bases, and 16 bases lay between the germline ends.

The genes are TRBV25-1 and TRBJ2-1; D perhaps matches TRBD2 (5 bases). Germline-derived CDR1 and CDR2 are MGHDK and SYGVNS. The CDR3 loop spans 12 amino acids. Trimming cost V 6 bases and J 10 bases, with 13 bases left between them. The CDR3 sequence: CASSPLGVEQFF. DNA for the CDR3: TGTGCCAGCAGCCCTCTGGGAGTGGAGCAGTTCTTC.

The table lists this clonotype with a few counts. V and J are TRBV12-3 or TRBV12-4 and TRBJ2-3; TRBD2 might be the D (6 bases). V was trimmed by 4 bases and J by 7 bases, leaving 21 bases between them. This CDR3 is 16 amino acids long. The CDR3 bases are TGTGCCAGCAGTTCCCCCTCGACAATGGGGAGGTATACGCAGTATTTT. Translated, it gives CASSSPSTMGRYTQYF.

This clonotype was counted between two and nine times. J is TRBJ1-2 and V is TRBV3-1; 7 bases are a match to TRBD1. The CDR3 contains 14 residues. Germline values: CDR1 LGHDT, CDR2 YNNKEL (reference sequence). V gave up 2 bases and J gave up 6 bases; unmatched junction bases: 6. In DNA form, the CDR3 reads TGTGCCAGCAGCCAACTAACAGGGGATCATGGCTACACCTTC. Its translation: CASSQLTGDHGYTF.

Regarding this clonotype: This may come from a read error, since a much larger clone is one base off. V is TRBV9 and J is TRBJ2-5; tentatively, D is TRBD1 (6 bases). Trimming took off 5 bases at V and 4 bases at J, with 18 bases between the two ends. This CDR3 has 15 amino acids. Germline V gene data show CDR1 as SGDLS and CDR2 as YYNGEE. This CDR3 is CASSLWTAPRETQYF. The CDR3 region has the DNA TGTGCCAGCAGTCTTTGGACAGCGCCTCGAGAGACCCAGTACTTC. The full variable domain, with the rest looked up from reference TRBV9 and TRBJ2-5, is DSGVTQTPKHLITATGQRVTLRCSPRSGDLSVYWYQQSLDQGLQFLIQYYNGEERAKGNILERFSAQQFPDLHSELNLSSLELGDSALYFCASSLWTAPRETQYFGPGTRLLVL.

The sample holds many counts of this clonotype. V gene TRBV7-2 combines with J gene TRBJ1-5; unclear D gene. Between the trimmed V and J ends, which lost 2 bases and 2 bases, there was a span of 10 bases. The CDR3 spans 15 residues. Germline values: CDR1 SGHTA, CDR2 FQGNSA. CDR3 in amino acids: CASSLYGVGNQPQHF. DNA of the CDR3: TGTGCCAGCAGCTTATACGGAGTTGGCAATCAGCCCCAGCATTTT.

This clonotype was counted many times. In nucleotides, the CDR3 is TGTGCCAGCAGCCGCATGCAGGGCGTAACTGAAGCTTTCTTT. It translates to CASSRMQGVTEAFF. The rearrangement joins TRBV28 to TRBJ1-1, with D perhaps matching TRBD1 (5 bases). The CDR3 is made up of 14 amino acids. Germline-derived CDR1 and CDR2 are MDHEN and SYDVKM. V lost 6 bases and J lost 5, with 16 bases in between.

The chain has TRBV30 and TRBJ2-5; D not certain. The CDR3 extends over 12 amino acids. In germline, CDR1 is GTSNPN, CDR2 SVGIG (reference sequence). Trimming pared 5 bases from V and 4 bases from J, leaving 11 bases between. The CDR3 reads CAWRPPGETQYF. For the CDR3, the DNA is TGTGCCTGGCGGCCCCCGGGAGAGACCCAGTACTTC. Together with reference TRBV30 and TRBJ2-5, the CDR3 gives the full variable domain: SQTIHQWPATLVQPVGSPLSLECTVEGTSNPNLYWYRQAAGRGLQLLFYSVGIGQISSEVPQNLSASRPQDRQFILSSKKLLLSDSGFYLCAWRPPGETQYFGPGTRLLVL.

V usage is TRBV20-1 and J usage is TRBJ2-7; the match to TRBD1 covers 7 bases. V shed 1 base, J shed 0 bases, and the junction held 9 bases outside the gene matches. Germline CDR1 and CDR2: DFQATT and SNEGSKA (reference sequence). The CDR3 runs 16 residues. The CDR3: CSARGAGDRSSYEQYF. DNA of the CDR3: TGCAGTGCTAGAGGCGCAGGGGACAGAAGCTCCTACGAGCAGTACTTC.

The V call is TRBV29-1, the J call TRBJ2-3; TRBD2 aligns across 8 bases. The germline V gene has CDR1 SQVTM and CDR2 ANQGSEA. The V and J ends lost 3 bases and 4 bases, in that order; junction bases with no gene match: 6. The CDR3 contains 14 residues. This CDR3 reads CSVDPAGAPDTQYF. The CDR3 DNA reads TGCAGCGTTGATCCAGCGGGAGCTCCAGATACGCAGTATTTT.

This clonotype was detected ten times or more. CDR3 coding DNA: TGTGCCAGCAGCCCCTTTCAGGGCGGGGATGAGCAGTTCTTC. Translation: CASSPFQGGDEQFF. The chain has TRBV14 and TRBJ2-1; D might be TRBD2 (6 bases). Germline assignment: CDR1 SGHDN and CDR2 FVKESK. The CDR3 totals 14 residues. V lost 4 bases, J lost 8 bases, and 15 bases lay in between.

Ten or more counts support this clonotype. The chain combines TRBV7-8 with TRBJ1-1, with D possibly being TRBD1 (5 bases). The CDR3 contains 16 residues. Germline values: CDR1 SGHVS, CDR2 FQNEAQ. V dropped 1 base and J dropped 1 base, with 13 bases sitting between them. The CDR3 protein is CASSLGSPRANTEAFF. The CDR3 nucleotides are TGTGCCAGCAGCTTAGGATCTCCCAGGGCGAACACTGAAGCTTTCTTT.

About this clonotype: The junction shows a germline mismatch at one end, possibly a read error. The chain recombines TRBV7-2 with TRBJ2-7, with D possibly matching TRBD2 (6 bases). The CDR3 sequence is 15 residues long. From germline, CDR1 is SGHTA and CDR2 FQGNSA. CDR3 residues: CARSLGEEVLYEQYF. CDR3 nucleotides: TGTGCCCGGAGCTTAGGGGAGGAGGTCCTCTACGAGCAGTACTTT. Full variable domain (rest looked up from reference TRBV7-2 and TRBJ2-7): GAGVSQSPSNKVTEKGKDVELRCDPISGHTALYWYRQSLGQGLEFLIYFQGNSAPDKSGLPSDRFSAERTGGSVSTLTIQRTQQEDSAVYLCARSLGEEVLYEQYFGPGTRLTVT.

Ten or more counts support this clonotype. The DNA for the CDR3 is TGTGCCAGCAGCCTCACTAGCGGGGGGACCTACGAGCAGTACTTC. Translating it yields CASSLTSGGTYEQYF. V gene TRBV7-2 combines with J gene TRBJ2-7, with TRBD2 matching over 12 bases. The V gene's germline CDR1 is SGHTA and CDR2 FQGNSA. The CDR3 spans 15 residues. Losses at the gene ends were 5 bases for V and 2 bases for J; bases not matched to a gene: 4.

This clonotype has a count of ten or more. The chain's CDR3 is CASSFDREFYGYTF. The CDR3 DNA reads as TGTGCCAGCAGCTTCGACAGGGAATTCTATGGCTACACCTTC. The chain couples TRBV7-9 to TRBJ1-2, with 7 bases that match TRBD1. The germline V gene encodes CDR1 SEHNR and CDR2 FQNEAQ (reference sequence). The CDR3 is 14 amino acids. J gave up 4 bases and V 3 bases, and 5 bases lay outside the gene matches.

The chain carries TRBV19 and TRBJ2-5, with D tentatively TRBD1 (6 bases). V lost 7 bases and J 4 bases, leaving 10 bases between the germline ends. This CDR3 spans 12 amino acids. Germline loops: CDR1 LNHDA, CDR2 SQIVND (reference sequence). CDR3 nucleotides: TGTGCCAGTAATTTCAGGGGAGAGACCCAGTACTTC. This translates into CASNFRGETQYF.

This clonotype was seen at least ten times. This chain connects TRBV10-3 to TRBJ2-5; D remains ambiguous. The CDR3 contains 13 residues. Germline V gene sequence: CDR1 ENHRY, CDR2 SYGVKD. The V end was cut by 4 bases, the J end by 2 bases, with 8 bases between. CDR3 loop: CAISGGDQETQYF. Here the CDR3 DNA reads TGTGCCATCAGTGGAGGCGATCAAGAGACCCAGTACTTC.

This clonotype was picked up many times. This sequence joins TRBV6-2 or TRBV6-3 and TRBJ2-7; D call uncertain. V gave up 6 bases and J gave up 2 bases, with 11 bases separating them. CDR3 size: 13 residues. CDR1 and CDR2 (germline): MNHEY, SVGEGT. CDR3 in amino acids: CASSATITYEQYF. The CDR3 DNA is TGTGCCAGCAGCGCTACTATAACCTACGAGCAGTACTTC.

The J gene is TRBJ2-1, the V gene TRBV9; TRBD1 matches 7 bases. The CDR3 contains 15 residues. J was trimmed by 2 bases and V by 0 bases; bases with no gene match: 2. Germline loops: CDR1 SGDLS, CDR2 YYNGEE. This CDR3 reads CASSVEGTAYNEQFF. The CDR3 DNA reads TGTGCCAGCAGCGTAGAAGGGACAGCCTACAATGAGCAGTTCTTC.